Included here is one T cell receptor beta chain sequence, with context. Its antigen is not identified. The source of the sample is a study of cytomegalovirus exposure and HLA in healthy donors. Broader study findings: Later on, analysis showed that most CMV-associated TCR beta chains appeared to be HLA-restricted.

Primers for the PCR totalled 60 Vbeta and 13 Jbeta. Sequenced by immunoSEQ multiplex PCR; TCRdb stores in-frame clones only, minus some. Here the sample spans some 130,000 clones, roughly two thirds being singletons. This CDR3 has 14 residues. Germline loops: CDR1 SGHTA, CDR2 FQGNSA. The source of this sequence is a man aged 25-45 years in good health and CMV-seropositive. The chain recombines TRBV7-2 with TRBJ2-7, with unresolved D. Material: PBMCs. CDR3 sequence: CAIFKQKAAYEQYF. CDR3 DNA sequence: TGTGCTATTTTCAAGCAGAAGGCGGCATACGAGCAGTACTTC.